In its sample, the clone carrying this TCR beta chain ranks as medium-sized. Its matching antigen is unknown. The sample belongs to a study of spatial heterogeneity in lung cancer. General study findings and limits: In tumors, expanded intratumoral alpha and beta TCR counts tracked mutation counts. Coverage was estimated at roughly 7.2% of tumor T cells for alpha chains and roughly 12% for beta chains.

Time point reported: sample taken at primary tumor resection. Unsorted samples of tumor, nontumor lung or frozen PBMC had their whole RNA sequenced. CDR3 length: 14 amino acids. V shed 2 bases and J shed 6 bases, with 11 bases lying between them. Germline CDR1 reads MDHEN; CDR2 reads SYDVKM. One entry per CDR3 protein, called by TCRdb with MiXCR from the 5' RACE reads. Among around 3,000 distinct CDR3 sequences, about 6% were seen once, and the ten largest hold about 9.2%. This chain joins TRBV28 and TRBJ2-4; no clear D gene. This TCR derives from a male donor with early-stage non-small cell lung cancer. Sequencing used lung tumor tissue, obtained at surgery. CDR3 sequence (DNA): TGTGCCAGCAGTTTAGGGATTTACCCAAACATTCAGTACTTC. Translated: CASSLGIYPNIQYF.